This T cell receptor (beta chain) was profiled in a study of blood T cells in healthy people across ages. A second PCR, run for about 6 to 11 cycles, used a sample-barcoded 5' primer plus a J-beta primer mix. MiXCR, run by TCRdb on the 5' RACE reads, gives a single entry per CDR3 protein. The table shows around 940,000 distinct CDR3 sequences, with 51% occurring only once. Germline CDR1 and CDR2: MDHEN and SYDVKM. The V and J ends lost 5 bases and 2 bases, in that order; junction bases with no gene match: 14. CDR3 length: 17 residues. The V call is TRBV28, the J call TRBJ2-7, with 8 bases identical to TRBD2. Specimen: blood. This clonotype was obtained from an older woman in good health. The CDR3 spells CASSPTGVAGTTYEQYF. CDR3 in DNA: TGTGCCAGCAGTCCAACCGGGGTAGCGGGGACCACCTACGAGCAGTACTTC. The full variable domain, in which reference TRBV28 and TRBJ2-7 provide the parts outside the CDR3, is DVKVTQSSRYLVKRTGEKVFLECVQDMDHENMFWYRQDPGLGLRLIYFSYDVKMKEKGDIPEGYSVSREKKERFSLILESASTNQTSMYLCASSPTGVAGTTYEQYFGPGTRLTVT.